The 27 T cell receptor beta chains presented below share a single source sample, sequenced in a study of T cell changes during pregnancy in multiple sclerosis. Only in-frame clones appear in the TCRdb table, and some are missing; sequencing was by immunoSEQ multiplex PCR. The sample consists of about 59,000 clones, 90% to 95% of them appearing once. Sequenced material: CD8+ T cells from peripheral blood mononuclear cells, taken after pregnancy. Receptors originate from a female donor with multiple sclerosis, enrolled in a pregnancy study.

The chain couples TRBV7-3 to TRBJ1-1; 10 nucleotides agree with TRBD1. Losses at the gene ends were 4 bases for V and 5 bases for J; bases not matched to a gene: 4. The CDR3 contains 14 residues. The V gene's germline CDR1 is SGHTA and CDR2 FQGTGA. CDR3 amino acids: CASSSGQGITEAFF. For the CDR3, the DNA is TGTGCCAGCAGCTCGGGACAGGGGATAACTGAAGCTTTCTTT.

The chain is built from TRBV7-2 and TRBJ2-7, with D unresolved. The germline CDR1 and CDR2 sequences are SGHTA and FQGNSA. This CDR3 spans 14 amino acids. V lost 3 bases, J lost 0 bases, and 9 bases lay in between. The CDR3 is CASSFGFSSYEQYF. DNA for the CDR3: TGTGCCAGCAGCTTCGGTTTCTCCTCCTACGAGCAGTACTTC. The variable domain in full, completed from reference TRBV7-2 and TRBJ2-7, reads GAGVSQSPSNKVTEKGKDVELRCDPISGHTALYWYRQSLGQGLEFLIYFQGNSAPDKSGLPSDRFSAERTGGSVSTLTIQRTQQEDSAVYLCASSFGFSSYEQYFGPGTRLTVT.

The CDR3 DNA reads as TGTGCCAGCAGCAAAGCCCGACAGGGACGGCAGGGAAACACCATATATTTT. It translates to CASSKARQGRQGNTIYF. V usage is TRBV21-1 and J usage is TRBJ1-3; the table's TRBD1 call for D was not verified on the DNA. TRBV21-1 is noted as a pseudogene. The length of the CDR3 is 17 residues.

CDR3 sequence reads: CASADRGVGTDTQYF. Written as DNA, the CDR3 is TGTGCCAGCGCCGACAGAGGTGTCGGAACAGATACGCAGTATTTT. The genes are TRBV5-8 and TRBJ2-3; tentative D call: TRBD1 (5 bases). Germline values: CDR1 SGHTS, CDR2 YDEGEE. The CDR3 is 15 residues long. The germline V and J ends were trimmed by 7 bases and 3 bases, with 18 bases remaining between them.

This chain joins TRBV29-1 and TRBJ1-2, with a weak D call TRBD1 (5 bases). The ends were cut back, 7 bases at V and 4 bases at J, with 19 bases in the middle. The CDR3 extends over 14 amino acids. Germline CDR1 and CDR2: SQVTM and ANQGSEA. The CDR3 loop reads CSAEGGDSLYGYTF. CDR3 bases: TGCAGCGCTGAGGGCGGAGACAGTCTCTATGGCTACACCTTC.

The genes are TRBV7-9 and TRBJ1-2; D is perhaps TRBD1 (5 bases). V was clipped by 4 bases and J by 3 bases, with 15 bases between them. Germline V gene data show CDR1 as SEHNR and CDR2 as FQNEAQ (reference sequence). CDR3 size: 15 residues. CDR3 loop: CASSYEIIRDYGYTF. CDR3 sequence (DNA): TGTGCCAGCAGCTATGAGATCATCAGGGACTATGGCTACACCTTC.

CDR3 protein: CAWSGLAGGDTQYF. In DNA, the CDR3 is TGTGCCTGGAGTGGGTTAGCGGGAGGAGATACGCAGTATTTT. V usage is TRBV30 and J usage is TRBJ2-3; 10 nucleotides agree with TRBD2. This CDR3 has 14 residues. With V trimmed by 1 base and J by 5 bases, 3 bases remained unmatched. Per the germline V gene, CDR1 is GTSNPN and CDR2 is SVGIG (reference sequence).

V is TRBV7-3 and J is TRBJ2-3; 7 bases agree with TRBD2. The V gene's germline CDR1 is SGHTA and CDR2 FQGTGA. The junction had 0 bases not matched to a gene; V was cut back by 2 bases and J by 1 base. This CDR3 has 14 amino acids. CDR3 nucleotides: TGTGCCAGCAGCTTAGCGGGAGGCACAGATACGCAGTATTTT. It yields the protein CASSLAGGTDTQYF.

The chain recombines TRBV5-4 with TRBJ2-7; the match to TRBD2 covers 8 bases. Germline trimming cut 4 bases from V and 2 bases from J; bases unmatched to any gene: 11. The length of the CDR3 is 16 residues. The germline V gene has CDR1 SGHNT and CDR2 YYREEE (reference sequence). This CDR3 reads CASSASGGRTAYEQYF. The CDR3 DNA follows: TGTGCCAGCAGCGCGTCCGGCGGGAGGACGGCCTACGAGCAGTACTTC.

The rearrangement uses TRBV5-1 and TRBJ2-2, with D uncertain. Deletions cut 4 bases from V and 4 bases from J, with 23 bases between. Germline V gene lookup returns CDR1 SGHRS and CDR2 YFSETQ. The CDR3 covers 18 residues. CDR3 amino acids: CASSGQFTGVTPTGELFF. Written as DNA, the CDR3 is TGCGCCAGCAGCGGTCAGTTTACTGGAGTAACACCCACCGGGGAGCTGTTTTTT.

The chain couples TRBV19 to TRBJ2-7; D is perhaps TRBD1 (7 bases). V shed 7 bases and J shed 2 bases, with 15 bases lying between them. Germline V gene data show CDR1 as LNHDA and CDR2 as SQIVND (reference sequence). CDR3 size: 14 residues. The CDR3 is CASTPAGGTYEQYF. CDR3 DNA: TGTGCCAGTACTCCGGCAGGGGGGACCTACGAGCAGTACTTC. Based on the CDR3 plus reference TRBV19 and TRBJ2-7, the full variable domain is DGGITQSPKYLFRKEGQNVTLSCEQNLNHDAMYWYRQDPGQGLRLIYYSQIVNDFQKGDIAEGYSVSREKKESFPLTVTSAQKNPTAFYLCASTPAGGTYEQYFGPGTRLTVT.

This clone was counted a single time. The chain recombines TRBV5-1 with TRBJ2-3; 7 bases align to TRBD2. With V trimmed by 4 bases and J by 0 bases, 11 bases remained unmatched. This CDR3 is built from 17 residues. Germline CDR1 reads SGHRS; CDR2 reads YFSETQ. The CDR3 reads CASSRRGSGLSTDTQYF. CDR3 nucleotide sequence: TGCGCCAGCAGCCGCCGGGGTAGCGGGCTTAGCACAGATACGCAGTATTTT.

Note on this clone: At one end, the junction sequence differs from germline, possibly due to a read error. V is TRBV2 and J is TRBJ1-1; D gene uncertain. The germline CDR1 and CDR2 sequences are SNHLY and FYNNEI. The CDR3 has 12 residues. CDR3 nucleotides: TGTGCCAGCGGTGAGCGGTACACTGAAGCTTTCTTT. This sequence encodes CASGERYTEAFF.

This chain joins TRBV30 and TRBJ1-1; a weak D match, TRBD1 (5 bases). V lost 3 bases, J lost 1 base, and 18 bases lay in between. Germline CDR1 is GTSNPN and CDR2 is SVGIG (reference sequence). This CDR3 region has 16 residues. CDR3 sequence reads: CAWRSGHEGPNTEAFF. The CDR3 region has the DNA TGTGCCTGGAGGTCAGGGCACGAAGGCCCGAACACTGAAGCTTTCTTT. The full variable domain, completed using reference TRBV30 and TRBJ1-1, is SQTIHQWPATLVQPVGSPLSLECTVEGTSNPNLYWYRQAAGRGLQLLFYSVGIGQISSEVPQNLSASRPQDRQFILSSKKLLLSDSGFYLCAWRSGHEGPNTEAFFGQGTRLTVV.

CDR3 coding DNA: TGTGCCAGCAGCTTAGATGTGGGGGGGGACACTGAAGCTTTCTTT. Translating gives CASSLDVGGDTEAFF. This chain uses TRBV7-9 with TRBJ1-1; TRBD1 might be the D (5 bases). The CDR3 runs 15 residues. Trimming left V 1 base short and J 3 bases short, with 12 bases between. Germline V gives CDR1 SEHNR, CDR2 FQNEAQ (reference sequence).

This clone occurred once. The CDR3 loop reads CASSFTAGANYGYTF. CDR3 sequence (DNA): TGTGCCAGCAGTTTTACGGCAGGGGCAAACTATGGCTACACCTTC. The chain couples TRBV28 to TRBJ1-2, with D perhaps matching TRBD1 (6 bases). Deletions cut 3 bases from V and 2 bases from J, with 13 bases between. CDR1 and CDR2 from the germline V gene are MDHEN and SYDVKM. The CDR3 runs 15 residues.

The chain combines TRBV7-9 with TRBJ1-1, with D perhaps TRBD1 (6 bases). Germline assignment: CDR1 SEHNR and CDR2 FQNEAQ (reference sequence). The V and J ends lost 3 bases and 6 bases respectively, with 14 bases between them. The CDR3 covers 14 residues. The CDR3 sequence: CASSLAFRGAEAFF. The CDR3 coding sequence is TGTGCCAGCAGCTTGGCTTTCAGGGGAGCTGAAGCTTTCTTT.

This clone was counted a single time. This chain's CDR3 is CASRSGTSGRVDEQFF. The DNA for the CDR3 is TGTGCCAGCAGGTCTGGGACTAGCGGGAGAGTAGATGAGCAGTTCTTC. The chain joins TRBV7-9 to TRBJ2-1; 14 nucleotides line up with TRBD2. Trimming cost V 6 bases and J 8 bases; bases outside gene matches: 9. CDR3 length: 16 amino acids. Germline CDR1 and CDR2: SEHNR and FQNEAQ (reference sequence).

V usage is TRBV15 and J usage is TRBJ2-7, with TRBD1 matching over 8 bases. After removal of 2 bases from V and 1 base from J, the junction contained 1 base not matched to a gene. Germline values: CDR1 LNHNV, CDR2 YYDKDF (reference sequence). The CDR3 consists of 14 residues. CDR3 amino acids: CATSRQGASYEQYF. Here the CDR3 DNA reads TGTGCCACCAGCAGACAGGGGGCTTCCTACGAGCAGTACTTC.

The V gene is TRBV27, the J gene TRBJ2-7; 13 bases match TRBD2. Trimming removed 3 bases from V and 3 bases from J; junction bases left unmatched: 2. The CDR3 runs 15 residues. Germline V gives CDR1 MNHEY, CDR2 SMNVEV (reference sequence). The CDR3 sequence: CASSFGTSGNYEQYF. In nucleotides, the CDR3 is TGTGCCAGCAGTTTCGGGACTAGCGGGAACTACGAGCAGTACTTC.

The rearrangement links TRBV5-1 to TRBJ2-7, with D perhaps TRBD2 (7 bases). V lost 4 bases to trimming and J lost 7 bases, with 18 bases between them. This CDR3 comprises 14 residues. Germline CDR1 reads SGHRS; CDR2 reads YFSETQ. The CDR3 spells CASSATSGGGEQYF. The CDR3 region has the DNA TGCGCCAGCAGCGCGACTTCGGGGGGCGGAGAGCAGTACTTC. Based on the CDR3 plus reference TRBV5-1 and TRBJ2-7, the full variable domain is KAGVTQTPRYLIKTRGQQVTLSCSPISGHRSVSWYQQTPGQGLQFLFEYFSETQRNKGNFPGRFSGRQFSNSRSEMNVSTLELGDSALYLCASSATSGGGEQYFGPGTRLTVT.

The chain recombines TRBV27 with TRBJ2-1; D call uncertain. Trimming shortened V by 2 bases and J by 0 bases, and 5 bases separated the two germline ends. Germline V gene data show CDR1 as MNHEY and CDR2 as SMNVEV (reference sequence). The CDR3 covers 14 residues. CDR3 loop: CASSLTASYNEQFF. CDR3 bases: TGTGCCAGCAGTTTAACAGCCTCCTACAATGAGCAGTTCTTC.

The V and J genes are TRBV18 and TRBJ2-7; TRBD1 matches 11 bases. Trimming removed 2 bases from V and 4 bases from J; junction bases left unmatched: 10. Germline V CDR1 and CDR2: KGHSH, LQKENI. The CDR3 loop spans 17 amino acids. The CDR3 region is CASSPRVWDRGSYEQYF. CDR3 DNA: TGTGCCAGCTCACCAAGGGTGTGGGACAGGGGGTCTTACGAGCAGTACTTC.

The rearrangement uses TRBV11-2 and TRBJ2-7; 11 nucleotides match TRBD2. The germline CDR1 and CDR2 sequences are SGHAT and FQNNGV. The V segment lost 1 base and the J segment 3 bases; nucleotides outside the gene matches: 5. The CDR3 length is 16 residues. CDR3 residues: CASSLGALAGGYEQYF. The CDR3 nucleotides read TGTGCCAGCAGCTTAGGGGCCCTAGCGGGAGGCTACGAGCAGTACTTC.

The chain links TRBV9 to TRBJ1-1; D remains ambiguous. V gave up 3 bases and J gave up 1 base, with 10 bases separating them. Germline CDR1 reads SGDLS; CDR2 reads YYNGEE. The CDR3 runs 14 residues. The CDR3 bases are TGTGCCAGCAGCGGCGGACTGCCGAACACTGAAGCTTTCTTT. This encodes CASSGGLPNTEAFF.

This sequence joins TRBV7-2 and TRBJ2-3; D may be TRBD2 (6 bases). There are 14 residues in the CDR3. Trimming pared 5 bases from V and 5 bases from J, leaving 14 bases between. Germline V CDR1 and CDR2: SGHTA, FQGNSA. The DNA of the CDR3 is TGTGCCAGCAGCCGCCTGGGGGGTGGAGATACGCAGTATTTT. This sequence encodes CASSRLGGGDTQYF.

The rearrangement uses TRBV4-1 and TRBJ2-5; 14 positions agree with TRBD2. Germline CDR1 is MGHRA and CDR2 is YSYEKL. The CDR3 contains 17 residues. V lost 0 bases to trimming and J lost 5 bases; unmatched junction nucleotides: 5. This CDR3 is CASSQETSGRVSETQYF. DNA for the CDR3: TGCGCCAGCAGCCAAGAGACTAGCGGGAGGGTTTCGGAGACCCAGTACTTC.